The 26 T cell receptor beta chains listed next were all sequenced from one sample in a study of Tregs in tolerant kidney transplant recipients. Generated by immunoSEQ multiplex PCR, the TCRdb table keeps only in-frame clones and is missing some. This repertoire includes over 45,000 clones. The source was CD4+ T cells from blood, collected before the transplant. These receptors all stem from a human donor who received a combined kidney and bone marrow transplant.

Details on this clone: Sequencing ends 3 residues short of the CDR3 end; the germline J gene provides the rest. The chain combines TRBV18 with TRBJ2-7; tentative D call: TRBD2 (6 bases). The germline V and J ends were trimmed by 1 base and 2 bases, with 12 bases remaining between them. CDR1 KGHSH and CDR2 LQKENI come from the germline V gene. The CDR3 is 15 residues long. The sequenced part of the CDR3 DNA is TGTGCCAGCTCACCACGTAGTAGCGGAGCCTACGAG. As protein: CASSPRSSGAYE. The entire CDR3 reads CASSPRSSGAYEQYF.

Concerning this clone: The sequenced fragment ends 3 residues before the CDR3 boundary, so the rest is inferred from the germline J gene. The rearrangement links TRBV30 to TRBJ2-1; 8 bases line up with TRBD2. The junction had 4 bases not matched to a gene; V was cut back by 2 bases and J by 7 bases. Germline V gene sequence: CDR1 GTSNPN, CDR2 SVGIG (reference sequence). CDR3 length: 13 amino acids. The CDR3 sequence is CAWSRASGNEQFF. CDR3 DNA, as far as it was read: TGTGCCTGGAGTAGGGCTAGCGGGAATGAG.

Concerning this clone itself: The CDR3 end lies 3 residues beyond the end of the read and is filled in from the germline J gene. The gene calls are TRBV23-1 and TRBJ2-7, with TRBD1 matching over 7 bases. TRBV23-1 belongs to the ORF category, with a function that is uncertain. J gave up 4 bases and V 6 bases, and 12 bases lay outside the gene matches. The CDR3 totals 15 residues. CDR3 bases read: TGCGCCAGCAGAGGGGACAGAGGGACGAGGTACGAG. Protein: CASRGDRGTRYE. The complete CDR3 reads CASRGDRGTRYEQYF.

For this clone: The sequenced fragment ends 3 residues before the CDR3 boundary, so the rest is inferred from the germline J gene. V is TRBV29-1 and J is TRBJ1-2; 7 nucleotides align to TRBD1. The CDR3 has 13 amino acids. V shed 4 bases, J shed 0 bases, and the junction held 2 bases outside the gene matches. Germline V CDR1 and CDR2: SQVTM, ANQGSEA. CDR3 DNA (partial): TGCAGCGTTGCGCAGGGGGCTAACTATGGC. Translating it yields CSVAQGANYG. The whole CDR3 sequence reads CSVAQGANYGYTF.

As for this clone: The read ends 3 residues shy of where the CDR3 ends; the end is completed using the germline J gene. The chain combines TRBV7-3 with TRBJ2-7; the match to TRBD1 covers 9 bases. Germline trimming cut 0 bases from V and 2 bases from J; bases unmatched to any gene: 11. CDR1 is SGHTA and CDR2 is FQGTGA in the germline V gene. The CDR3 totals 18 residues. CDR3 protein: CASSLTVSGTGITYEQYF. The covered CDR3 bases are TGTGCCAGCAGCTTAACCGTGTCCGGGACAGGGATTACCTACGAG.

About this clone: The read ends 3 residues shy of where the CDR3 ends; the end is completed using the germline J gene. V is TRBV5-1 and J is TRBJ1-3; 7 bases are shared with TRBD1. The CDR3 is made up of 18 amino acids. Germline CDR1 SGHRS, CDR2 YFSETQ. V dropped 2 bases and J dropped 0; count of bases not matched to a gene: 11. CDR3 residues: CASSLNPGQQFSGNTIYF. Incomplete CDR3 DNA: TGCGCCAGCAGCTTAAACCCGGGACAGCAGTTCTCTGGAAACACC. The full variable domain, with the rest looked up from reference TRBV5-1 and TRBJ1-3, is KAGVTQTPRYLIKTRGQQVTLSCSPISGHRSVSWYQQTPGQGLQFLFEYFSETQRNKGNFPGRFSGRQFSNSRSEMNVSTLELGDSALYLCASSLNPGQQFSGNTIYFGEGSWLTVV.

Note on this clone: The CDR3 end lies 3 residues beyond the end of the read and is filled in from the germline J gene. J is TRBJ2-1 and V is TRBV20-1; TRBD1 might be the D (5 bases). The V end lost 2 bases, the J end lost 5 bases, and 10 bases lay between the germline ends. Germline assignment: CDR1 DFQATT and CDR2 SNEGSKA (reference sequence). The CDR3 is 13 residues long. This CDR3 is CSARQGTNNEQFF. The CDR3 bases that were read are TGCAGTGCTAGACAGGGAACCAACAATGAG.

Concerning this clone itself: The DNA ends 3 residues before the CDR3 does, and the rest of the CDR3 is filled in from the germline J gene. The gene calls are TRBV7-8 and TRBJ1-2; perhaps TRBD1 as D (5 bases). There are 14 residues in the CDR3. From germline, CDR1 is SGHVS and CDR2 FQNEAQ. With 5 bases removed from V and 5 bases from J, the gap between germline ends came to 15 bases. The DNA read from the CDR3 is TGTGCCAGCAGCGGCGGGGGGGGTGGGTATGGC. The encoded protein is CASSGGGGGYG. From start to end, the CDR3 is CASSGGGGGYGYTF. Combining the CDR3 with reference TRBV7-8 and TRBJ1-2 gives the whole variable domain GAGVSQSPRYKVAKRGQDVALRCDPISGHVSLFWYQQALGQGPEFLTYFQNEAQLDKSGLPSDRFFAERPEGSVSTLKIQRTQQEDSAVYLCASSGGGGGYGYTFGSGTRLTVV.

About this clone itself: The read ends 3 residues shy of where the CDR3 ends; the end is completed using the germline J gene. The chain couples TRBV20-1 to TRBJ2-5; no reliable D call. V shed 2 bases and J shed 4 bases, with 5 bases lying between them. The CDR3 is made up of 11 amino acids. Germline CDR1 and CDR2: DFQATT and SNEGSKA (reference sequence). CDR3 sequence: CSARKGETQYF. The CDR3 DNA, read in part, is TGCAGTGCTAGAAAGGGAGAGACC.

As to this clone: The CDR3 extends 3 residues past the end of the read, so its final part is completed from the germline J gene. The V gene is TRBV20-1, the J gene TRBJ2-7; D is uncertain. The CDR3 length is 11 residues. From germline, CDR1 is DFQATT and CDR2 SNEGSKA (reference sequence). The V gene lost 5 bases and the J gene lost 1 base, with 6 bases spanning the gap. CDR3 DNA, as far as it was read: TGCAGTGCTGGCATATCCTACGAG. This gives the protein CSAGISYE. Given in full, the CDR3 is CSAGISYEQYF.

Of note for this clone: The missing CDR3 end, 3 residues past where the read stops, is filled in from the germline J gene. The V gene is TRBV20-1, the J gene TRBJ2-7; D gene ambiguous. V was pared by 5 bases and J by 3 bases, with 8 bases between. This CDR3 has 11 amino acids. Per germline, CDR1 DFQATT and CDR2 SNEGSKA (reference sequence). Partial CDR3 DNA: TGCAGTGCTCTATCTGACTACGAG. It translates to CSALSDYE. The complete CDR3 reads CSALSDYEQYF.

As concerns this clone: Sequencing ends 3 residues short of the CDR3 end; the germline J gene provides the rest. The chain employs TRBV2 and TRBJ2-1; TRBD1 is a possible D gene (5 bases). Germline V gene data show CDR1 as SNHLY and CDR2 as FYNNEI. The CDR3 is 15 residues long. Trimming cost V 8 bases and J 6 bases, with 20 bases left between them. The chain's CDR3 is CASGTDQGSGNEQFF. The sequenced CDR3 bases are TGTGCCAGCGGAACTGACCAGGGTTCGGGCAATGAG.

The part of the CDR3 DNA that was read is TGCAGCGTTGAAACAGGGGGCAGCCAGCCC. The encoded protein is CSVETGGSQP. In full, the CDR3 is CSVETGGSQPQHF. The chain is built from TRBV29-1 and TRBJ1-5; 9 bases are shared with TRBD1. The sequenced fragment ends 3 residues before the CDR3 boundary, so the rest is inferred from the germline J gene. V lost 2 bases and J lost 7; bases outside the gene matches: 3. Germline-derived CDR1 and CDR2 are SQVTM and ANQGSEA. The CDR3 runs to 13 residues.

As for this clone: With the read ending 3 residues before the CDR3 end, the germline J gene is used to fill in that end. The rearrangement uses TRBV7-3 and TRBJ2-6; D uncertain. The CDR3 sequence is 13 residues long. CDR1 and CDR2 (germline): SGHTA, FQGTGA. With 6 bases removed from V and 2 bases from J, the gap between germline ends came to 5 bases. The chain's CDR3 is CASRSTGANVLTF. The covered CDR3 bases are TGTGCCAGCAGATCCACTGGGGCCAACGTC.

CDR3 sequence reads: CASSPTGQGAYEQYF. Incomplete CDR3 DNA: TGTGCCAGCTCACCAACTGGACAGGGGGCCTACGAG. The V and J genes are TRBV18 and TRBJ2-7, with 10 bases that match TRBD1. The read ends 3 residues before the CDR3 terminus; that terminus is restored from the germline J gene. V trimming: 2 bases; J trimming: 2 bases; junction bases outside the gene matches: 3. The CDR3 extends over 15 amino acids. The germline gives CDR1 KGHSH, CDR2 LQKENI.

Here the CDR3 reads CAWSVLSGRASYNEQFF. CDR3 bases read: TGTGCCTGGAGTGTACTGAGCGGGAGGGCCTCCTACAATGAG. This sequence joins TRBV30 and TRBJ2-1, with 10 nucleotides matching TRBD2. The observed sequence ends 3 residues before the CDR3 terminus, with the missing tail filled in from the germline J gene. Germline V gene data show CDR1 as GTSNPN and CDR2 as SVGIG (reference sequence). The CDR3 is 17 amino acids. The trim removed 0 bases at V and 0 bases at J, leaving 5 bases unmatched.

CDR3 bases read: TGTGCCAGCAGTGAAGCCGGGACAGGGGTTGGC. Translated, it gives CASSEAGTGVG. The complete CDR3 reads CASSEAGTGVGYTF. The chain combines TRBV6-1 with TRBJ1-2; 10 bases agree with TRBD1. The sequence runs out 3 residues before the end of the CDR3; the remainder is reconstructed from the germline J gene. The CDR3 is made up of 14 amino acids. Unmatched junction bases numbered 2, after V lost 0 bases and J lost 7 bases. Germline loops: CDR1 MNHNS, CDR2 SASEGT.

To note about this clone: The read ends 3 residues early relative to the CDR3; the germline J gene fills the gap. This chain uses TRBV19 with TRBJ2-7, with a tentative D call TRBD2 (6 bases). Germline V lookup: CDR1 LNHDA, CDR2 SQIVND (reference sequence). Trimming left V 6 bases short and J 1 base short, with 10 bases between. This CDR3 has 13 amino acids. The sequenced CDR3 bases are TGTGCCAGTAGACGGGACTCATCCTACGAG. This encodes CASRRDSSYE. The CDR3 in full is CASRRDSSYEQYF.

Turning to this clone: The read finishes 3 residues shy of the CDR3 end, and the germline J gene is used to complete it. J is TRBJ1-1 and V is TRBV5-1, with D unresolved. CDR3 length: 15 residues. Germline values: CDR1 SGHRS, CDR2 YFSETQ. V lost 1 base, J lost 1 base, and 11 bases lay in between. CDR3 DNA (partial): TGCGCCAGCAGCTTGACGCCCAGCGGGAACACTGAA. Amino acids: CASSLTPSGNTE. The whole CDR3 region reads CASSLTPSGNTEAFF. Full variable domain (remainder filled in from reference TRBV5-1 and TRBJ1-1): KAGVTQTPRYLIKTRGQQVTLSCSPISGHRSVSWYQQTPGQGLQFLFEYFSETQRNKGNFPGRFSGRQFSNSRSEMNVSTLELGDSALYLCASSLTPSGNTEAFFGQGTRLTVV.

For this clone: The sequenced fragment ends 3 residues before the CDR3 boundary, so the rest is inferred from the germline J gene. V is TRBV7-8 and J is TRBJ1-1, with D unresolved. This CDR3 comprises 14 residues. The V end lost 2 bases, the J end lost 0 bases, and 7 bases lay between the germline ends. Germline loops: CDR1 SGHVS, CDR2 FQNEAQ. The DNA read from the CDR3 is TGTGCCAGCAGCTTACAGGTCATGAACACTGAA. Residues: CASSLQVMNTE. The complete CDR3 sequence is CASSLQVMNTEAFF.

Note on this clone: The CDR3 extends 3 residues past the end of the read, so its final part is completed from the germline J gene. The gene calls are TRBV7-3 and TRBJ2-2; 8 bases align to TRBD2. J was trimmed by 6 bases and V by 5 bases; bases with no gene match: 11. Looked up from germline, CDR1 is SGHTA and CDR2 is FQGTGA. This CDR3 comprises 16 residues. CDR3 bases read: TGTGCCAGCAGCCCGGAGCTGGCTAGCGGGCCCGGGGAG. Its protein product is CASSPELASGPGE. The whole CDR3 sequence reads CASSPELASGPGELFF.

Regarding this clone: The read ends 3 residues early relative to the CDR3; the germline J gene fills the gap. The gene calls are TRBV5-1 and TRBJ1-4; D unclear. Trimming took off 0 bases at V and 7 bases at J, with 7 bases between the two ends. The CDR3 runs 13 residues. CDR1 is SGHRS and CDR2 is YFSETQ in the germline V gene. CDR3 in amino acids: CASSLGTSEKLFF. CDR3 DNA, as far as it was read: TGCGCCAGCAGCTTGGGAACATCTGAAAAA.

With respect to this clone: Coverage ceases 3 residues before the CDR3 finishes, and the germline J gene fills in the end. The chain recombines TRBV7-2 with TRBJ1-1; D gene unclear. Trimming removed 5 bases at V and 0 bases at J, with 7 bases between. CDR3 length equals 13 residues. Germline CDR1 SGHTA, CDR2 FQGNSA. The CDR3 is CASSVNLNTEAFF. The DNA read from the CDR3 is TGTGCCAGCAGCGTCAACTTGAACACTGAA.

On this clone itself: The CDR3 is cut off 3 residues early in the read; its end comes from the germline J gene. The chain carries TRBV5-1 and TRBJ2-5; 9 bases fit TRBD1. The CDR3 is 14 amino acids. After removal of 4 bases from V and 5 bases from J, the junction contained 6 bases not matched to a gene. Germline V CDR1 and CDR2: SGHRS, YFSETQ. CDR3: CASSPWTGAETQYF. The part of the CDR3 DNA that was read is TGCGCCAGCAGCCCCTGGACAGGGGCGGAGACC.

In the case of this clone: The read gets to within 3 residues of the CDR3 end, and the germline J gene fills in the rest. The chain combines TRBV20-1 with TRBJ2-2; 7 bases fit TRBD1. The CDR3 has 16 amino acids. Germline-derived CDR1 and CDR2 are DFQATT and SNEGSKA (reference sequence). V was pared by 0 bases and J by 4 bases, with 8 bases of the junction left unmatched. Partial CDR3 DNA: TGCAGTGCTAGAGATCCCTGGACAGGCGGCACCGGGGAG. Translated: CSARDPWTGGTGE. In full, the CDR3 reads CSARDPWTGGTGELFF.

With regard to this clone: Coverage ceases 3 residues before the CDR3 finishes, and the germline J gene fills in the end. This chain links TRBV18 with TRBJ2-5, with TRBD2 matching over 11 bases. This CDR3 has 17 residues. Trimming removed 1 base from V and 5 bases from J; junction bases left unmatched: 9. Germline-derived CDR1 and CDR2 are KGHSH and LQKENI. The DNA read from the CDR3 is TGTGCCAGCTCACCACAGGTGACTAGCGGGACCGGGGAGACC. It translates to CASSPQVTSGTGET. The entire CDR3 reads CASSPQVTSGTGETQYF.